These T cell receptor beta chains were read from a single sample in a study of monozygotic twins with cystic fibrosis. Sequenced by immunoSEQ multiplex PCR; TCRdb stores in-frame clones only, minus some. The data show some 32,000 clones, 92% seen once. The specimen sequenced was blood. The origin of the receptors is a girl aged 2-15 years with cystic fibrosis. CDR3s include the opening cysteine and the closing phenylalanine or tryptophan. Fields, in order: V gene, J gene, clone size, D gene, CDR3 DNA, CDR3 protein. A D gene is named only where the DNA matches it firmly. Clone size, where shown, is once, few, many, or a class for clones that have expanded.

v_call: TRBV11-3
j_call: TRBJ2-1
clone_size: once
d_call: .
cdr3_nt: TGTGCCAGCAGCTCCTCGGGCAATGAGCAGTTCTTC
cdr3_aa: CASSSSGNEQFF

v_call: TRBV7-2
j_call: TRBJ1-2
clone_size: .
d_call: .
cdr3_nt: TGTGCCAGCACCTTCCCGGGGCAGGGGAACTATGGCTACACCTTC
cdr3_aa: CASTFPGQGNYGYTF

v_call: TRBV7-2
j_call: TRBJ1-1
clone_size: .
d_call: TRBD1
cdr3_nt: TGTGCCAGCAGCCCCCACAGGGGCCGGTTCACTGAAGCTTTCTTT
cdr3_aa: CASSPHRGRFTEAFF

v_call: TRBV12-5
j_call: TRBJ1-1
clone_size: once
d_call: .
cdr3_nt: TGTGCTAGTGGTTTATCTCAACTCGCCCGGGACGCTTTCTTT
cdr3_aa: CASGLSQLARDAFF

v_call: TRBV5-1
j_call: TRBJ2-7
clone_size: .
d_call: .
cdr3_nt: TGCGCCAGCGCTAGGGGGGGACTCCTGTCCTACGAGCAGTACTTC
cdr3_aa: CASARGGLLSYEQYF

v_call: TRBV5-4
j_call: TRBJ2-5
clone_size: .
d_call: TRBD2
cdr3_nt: TGTGCCAGTACCCATAGCGGGGGGGAGACCCAGTACTTC
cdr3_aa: CASTHSGGETQYF

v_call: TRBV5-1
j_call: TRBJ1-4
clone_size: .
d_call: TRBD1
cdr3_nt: TGCGCCAGCAGCTTGGTCGGGACAGGGGGGACTGAAAAACTGTTTTTT
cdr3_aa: CASSLVGTGGTEKLFF

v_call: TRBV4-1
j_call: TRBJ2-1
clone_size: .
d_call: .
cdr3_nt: TGCGCCAGCAGCCAGGCCTTACTTAGCGGAGAGCAGTTCTTC
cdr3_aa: CASSQALLSGEQFF

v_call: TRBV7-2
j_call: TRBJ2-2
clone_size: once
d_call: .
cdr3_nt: TGTGCCAGCAGCTTACCGGAGGTCGGGGAGCTGTTTTTT
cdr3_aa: CASSLPEVGELFF

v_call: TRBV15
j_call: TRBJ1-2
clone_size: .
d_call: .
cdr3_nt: TGTGCCACCAGCAGAGTCGCCAGAGCTAACTATGGCTACACCTTC
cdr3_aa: CATSRVARANYGYTF

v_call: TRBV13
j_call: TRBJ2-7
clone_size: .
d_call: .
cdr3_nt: TGTGCCAGCAGTCGGCAGGGTACGGACGAGCAGTACTTC
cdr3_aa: CASSRQGTDEQYF

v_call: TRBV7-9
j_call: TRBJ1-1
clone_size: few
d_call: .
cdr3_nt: TGTGCCAGCAGCTCAGAAGTTGTGGAAGAAGCTTTCTTT
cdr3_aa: CASSSEVVEEAFF

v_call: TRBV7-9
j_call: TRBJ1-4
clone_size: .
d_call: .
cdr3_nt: TGTGCCAGCAGCCTAGGGGTCAGGGAAAAAGGAAAACTGTTTTTT
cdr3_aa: CASSLGVREKGKLFF

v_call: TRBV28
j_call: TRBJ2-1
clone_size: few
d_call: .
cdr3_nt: TGTGCCAGCAGACAGGAGGGGAATGAGCAGTTCTTC
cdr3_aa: CASRQEGNEQFF

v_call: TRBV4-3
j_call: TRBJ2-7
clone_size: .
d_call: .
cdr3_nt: TGCGCCAGCAGCCAAGGGACAGCGGGCTTCGAGCAGTACTTC
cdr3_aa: CASSQGTAGFEQYF

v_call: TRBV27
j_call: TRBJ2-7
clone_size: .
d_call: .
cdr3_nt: TGTGCCAGCGGGGCAACAGGGTTAAGCGATAGCTCCTACGAGCAGTACTTC
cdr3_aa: CASGATGLSDSSYEQYF

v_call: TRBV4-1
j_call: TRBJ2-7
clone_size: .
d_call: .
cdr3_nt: TGCGCCAGCAGCCAAGATACTCAGGGGATTAGGGTCTACGGATTCTACGAGCAGTACTTC
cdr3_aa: CASSQDTQGIRVYGFYEQYF

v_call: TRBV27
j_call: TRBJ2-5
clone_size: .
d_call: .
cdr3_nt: TGTGCCAGCAGTTTAAGGCGGGACCTCCGGACCCAGTACTTC
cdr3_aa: CASSLRRDLRTQYF